Listed below are T cell receptor beta chains from one sample, sequenced in a study of blood T cell repertoires in COVID-19. Assay: immunoSEQ multiplex PCR; the TCRdb copy retains only in-frame clones and omits some. The sample contains about 300,000 clones, about 89% of which appear only once. The specimen was peripheral blood. The receptors originated from a man aged 35 to 55 with acute or convalescent COVID-19. Both conserved end residues are part of each CDR3. D genes are given only for firm matches. Clone size is not always given. Where it is, it says once, few, many or a class for expanded clones.

>TRBJ2-7|NA|NA|TRBV2
CASSVSRGGSYEQYF
TGTGCCAGCAGTGTTAGCAGGGGCGGCTCCTACGAGCAGTACTTC
>TRBJ1-2|NA|NA|TRBV30
CAWSPRSYGYTF
TGTGCCTGGAGCCCAAGGAGCTATGGCTACACCTTC
>TRBJ1-6|TRBD1|NA|TRBV6-5
CASSYSGTGGSPLHF
TGTGCCAGCAGTTACTCCGGGACAGGGGGTTCACCCCTCCACTTT
>TRBJ2-3|TRBD2|once|TRBV2
CASKPGLAGTDTQYF
TGTGCCAGCAAGCCGGGACTAGCGGGGACAGATACGCAGTATTTT
>TRBJ1-4|NA|NA|TRBV5-1
CASSLGQGNEKLFF
TGCGCCAGCAGCTTGGGTCAGGGGAATGAAAAACTGTTTTTT
>TRBJ1-6|TRBD1|NA|TRBV3-1/TRBV3-2
CASSRTGGIGSYNSPLHF
TGTGCCAGCAGTCGGACAGGGGGCATAGGTTCCTATAATTCACCCCTCCACTTT
>TRBJ1-2|NA|NA|TRBV6-5
CASSLRSGLAYGYTF
TGTGCCAGCAGTTTACGATCGGGACTGGCTTATGGCTACACCTTC
>TRBJ1-1|NA|NA|TRBV7-9
CASSLTGGQEAFF
TGTGCCAGCAGCCTCACGGGGGGTCAAGAAGCTTTCTTT
>TRBJ2-1|NA|NA|TRBV6-1
CASSEKGRDGGPQFF
TGTGCCAGCAGTGAAAAAGGTCGGGACGGGGGGCCCCAGTTCTTC
>TRBJ2-2|NA|NA|TRBV30
CAWRAPINTGELFF
TGTGCCTGGAGGGCACCAATTAACACCGGGGAGCTGTTTTTT
>TRBJ1-6|NA|NA|TRBV5-1
CASSLDMSPNSPLHF
TGCGCCAGCAGCTTGGACATGTCCCCCAATTCACCCCTCCACTTT
>TRBJ1-2|NA|NA|TRBV27
CASRDVGGIGYGYTF
TGTGCCAGCCGTGACGTGGGGGGGATCGGCTATGGCTACACCTTC
>TRBJ1-1|NA|NA|TRBV27
CASSFLGDTEAFF
TGTGCCAGCAGTTTCCTCGGGGATACTGAAGCTTTCTTT